This TCR beta chain was recorded in a study of T cells in localized non-small cell lung cancer. Overall study findings and caveats: Adjacent lung held a median roughly 56 of the top 100 tumor clones. Uninvolved adjacent lung showed peak T cell clonality, exceeding tumor. Sequencing, confined to only one tumor region, leaves heterogeneity possible. Longer overall survival was seen with higher T cell density measured in blood.

Assay used: immunoSEQ multiplex PCR; TCRdb lists only in-frame clones, some missing. In the table there are some 39,000 clones, around 79% of which are singletons. Note on this clone: Its matching antigen is unknown.

Germline CDR1 is SGDLS and CDR2 is YYNGEE. V was clipped by 2 bases and J by 2 bases, with 11 bases between them. CDR3 length: 15 residues. The specimen was PBMCs, collected before any cancer treatment. The origin of this receptor is a woman aged 35-75 years with stage II squamous cell lung carcinoma. The chain links TRBV9 to TRBJ2-1; D is tentatively TRBD1 or TRBD2 (5 bases each). CDR3 DNA: TGTGCCAGCAGCGTCGAGGGGAGCGCCTACAATGAGCAGTTCTTC. Protein: CASSVEGSAYNEQFF. Full variable domain (missing parts from reference TRBV9 and TRBJ2-1): DSGVTQTPKHLITATGQRVTLRCSPRSGDLSVYWYQQSLDQGLQFLIQYYNGEERAKGNILERFSAQQFPDLHSELNLSSLELGDSALYFCASSVEGSAYNEQFFGPGTRLTVL.